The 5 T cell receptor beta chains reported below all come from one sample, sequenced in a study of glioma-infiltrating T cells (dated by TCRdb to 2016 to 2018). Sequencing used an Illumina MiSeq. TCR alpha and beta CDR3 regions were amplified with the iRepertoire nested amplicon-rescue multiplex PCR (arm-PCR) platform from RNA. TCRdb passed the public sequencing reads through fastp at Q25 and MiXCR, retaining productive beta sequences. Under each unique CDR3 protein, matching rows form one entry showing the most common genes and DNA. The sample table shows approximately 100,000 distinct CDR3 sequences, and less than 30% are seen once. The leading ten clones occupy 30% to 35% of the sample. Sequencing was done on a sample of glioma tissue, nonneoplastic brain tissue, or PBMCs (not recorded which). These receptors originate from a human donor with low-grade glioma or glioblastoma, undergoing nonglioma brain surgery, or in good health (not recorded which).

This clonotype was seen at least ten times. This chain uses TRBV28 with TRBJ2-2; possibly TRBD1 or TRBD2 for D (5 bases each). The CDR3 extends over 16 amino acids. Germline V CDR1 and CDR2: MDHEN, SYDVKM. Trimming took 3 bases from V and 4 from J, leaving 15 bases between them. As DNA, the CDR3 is TGTGCCAGCAGTTTGCCCGGGACGGGCGGCACCGGGGAGCTGTTTTTT. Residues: CASSLPGTGGTGELFF.

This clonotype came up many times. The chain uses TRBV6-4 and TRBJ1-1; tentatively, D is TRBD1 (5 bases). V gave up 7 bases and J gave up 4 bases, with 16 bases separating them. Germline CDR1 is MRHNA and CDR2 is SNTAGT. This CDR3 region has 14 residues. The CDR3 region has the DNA TGTGCCAGCATTTCCGACCCCGGGGGCACTGAAGCTTTCTTT. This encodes CASISDPGGTEAFF.

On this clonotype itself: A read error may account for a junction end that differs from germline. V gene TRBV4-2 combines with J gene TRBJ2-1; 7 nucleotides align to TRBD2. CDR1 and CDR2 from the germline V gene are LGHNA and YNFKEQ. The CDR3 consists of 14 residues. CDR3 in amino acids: CASSRPGGGHEHFF. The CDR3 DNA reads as TGTGCCAGCAGCCGACCGGGAGGCGGGCATGAGCATTTCTTC.

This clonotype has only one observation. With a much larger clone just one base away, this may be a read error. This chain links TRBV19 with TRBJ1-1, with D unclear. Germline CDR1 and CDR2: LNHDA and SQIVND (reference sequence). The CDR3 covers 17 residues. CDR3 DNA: TGTACCAGTAGTATGGCTCCTCTTTCAGGCCTCAACACACAAGCTTTCTTT. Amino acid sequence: CTSSMAPLSGLNTQAFF.

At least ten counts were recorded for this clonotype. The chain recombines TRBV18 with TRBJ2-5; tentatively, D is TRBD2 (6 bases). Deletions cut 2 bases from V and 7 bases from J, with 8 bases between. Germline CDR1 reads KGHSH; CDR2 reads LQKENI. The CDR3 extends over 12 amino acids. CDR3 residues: CASSPAGRTQYF. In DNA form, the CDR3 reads TGTGCCAGCTCACCAGCGGGGCGGACCCAGTACTTC.